These T cell receptor beta chains were read from a single sample in a study of cytomegalovirus exposure and HLA in healthy donors. Clones were read by immunoSEQ multiplex PCR, and TCRdb kept only the in-frame ones, dropping some. The sample contains 95,000 to 100,000 clones, under 85% of which appear only once. The sequencing input was PBMCs. These receptors were collected from a man between 40 and 49 years old in good health and CMV-seronegative. Both conserved end residues are part of each CDR3. The order of the fields is D gene, J gene, V gene, clone size, CDR3 protein, CDR3 DNA. A D gene is named only where the DNA matches it firmly. Clone size is shown for a subset of rows, as once, few, many or a class of expanded clone.

>NA|TRBJ2-3|TRBV7-8|NA
CASSLGSSDTQYF
TGTGCCAGCAGCTTAGGTAGCTCAGATACGCAGTATTTT
>NA|TRBJ1-5|TRBV15|NA
CATSPRTARDQPQHF
TGTGCCACCAGCCCTCGGACAGCTAGGGATCAGCCCCAGCATTTT
>NA|TRBJ1-4|TRBV15|NA
CATSRDQVKKLFF
TGTGCCACCAGCAGAGATCAGGTGAAAAAACTGTTTTTT
>NA|TRBJ2-5|TRBV4-3|NA
CASSQEGGGIMGETQYF
TGCGCCAGCAGCCAAGAGGGGGGGGGCATTATGGGAGAGACCCAGTACTTC
>NA|TRBJ1-3|TRBV4-3|NA
CASSPEPRSSGNTIYF
TGCGCCAGCAGCCCAGAGCCTAGGTCCTCTGGAAACACCATATATTTT
>NA|TRBJ1-1|TRBV7-9|NA
CASSLEIRVGVNTEAFF
TGTGCCAGCAGCTTAGAGATTAGGGTAGGGGTTAACACTGAAGCTTTCTTT
>NA|TRBJ1-3|TRBV28|NA
CASSFLARGADGNTIYF
TGTGCCAGCAGTTTTTTAGCCCGGGGGGCAGATGGAAACACCATATATTTT
>TRBD2|TRBJ2-7|TRBV15|NA
CATSRDRLAGGGYEQYF
TGTGCCACCAGCAGGGACCGACTAGCGGGAGGCGGGTACGAGCAGTACTTC
>TRBD1|TRBJ2-5|TRBV14|NA
CASSQVLGQTRTQYF
TGTGCCAGCAGCCAAGTTTTGGGACAGACAAGGACCCAGTACTTC
>NA|TRBJ1-1|TRBV5-1|NA
CASSPFRVNTEAFF
TGCGCCAGCAGCCCCTTCCGGGTGAACACTGAAGCTTTCTTT
>NA|TRBJ2-3|TRBV7-2|NA
CASSLVGGSSTDTQYF
TGTGCCAGCAGCTTAGTAGGGGGATCTAGCACAGATACGCAGTATTTT
>TRBD1|TRBJ2-2|TRBV4-3|NA
CASSQFSTGGLGELFF
TGCGCCAGCAGCCAATTCTCAACAGGGGGCTTGGGGGAGCTGTTTTTT
>TRBD1|TRBJ1-1|TRBV7-9|NA
CASSPGTGAEAFF
TGTGCCAGCAGCCCGGGGACAGGGGCTGAAGCTTTCTTT
>TRBD1|TRBJ2-5|TRBV6-1|NA
CASSINRGVETQYF
TGTGCCAGCAGTATAAACAGGGGCGTAGAGACCCAGTACTTC
>NA|TRBJ2-5|TRBV7-2|NA
CASSLAGAGRETQYF
TGTGCCAGCAGCTTAGCCGGTGCGGGGCGTGAGACCCAGTACTTC
>NA|TRBJ1-1|TRBV7-9|NA
CSSSLAGAEAFF
TGTTCCAGCAGCCTTGCCGGGGCTGAAGCTTTCTTT
>TRBD2|TRBJ2-5|TRBV5-1|once
CASSLTGTSGRARVETQYF
TGCGCCAGCAGCTTAACCGGGACTAGCGGGAGAGCTAGGGTAGAGACCCAGTACTTC
>TRBD1|TRBJ1-5|TRBV10-2|NA
CASSSTGGSNQPQHF
TGCGCCAGCAGTAGTACAGGGGGTTCCAATCAGCCCCAGCATTTT
>TRBD1|TRBJ2-7|TRBV30|NA
CAWAKTGANYEQYF
TGTGCCTGGGCCAAGACAGGGGCAAACTACGAGCAGTACTTC
>NA|TRBJ1-3|TRBV7-2|NA
CASSLDTIGGNSGNTIYF
TGTGCCAGCAGCTTAGATACCATCGGGGGTAACTCTGGAAACACCATATATTTT
>TRBD1|TRBJ2-7|TRBV29-1|NA
CSVRTGVASYEQYF
TGCAGCGTGCGGACAGGGGTGGCCTCCTACGAGCAGTACTTC
>NA|TRBJ2-1|TRBV20-1|NA
CSALGGEQFF
TGCAGTGCCCTAGGGGGTGAGCAGTTCTTC
>NA|TRBJ1-5|TRBV6-4|NA
CASSQEGFNQPQHF
TGTGCCAGCAGCCAGGAGGGTTTCAATCAGCCCCAGCATTTT
>TRBD2|TRBJ2-1|TRBV19|NA
CASAGTSGYNEQFF
TGTGCCAGTGCCGGGACTAGCGGTTACAATGAGCAGTTCTTC
>NA|TRBJ2-7|TRBV28|few
CATEGPGQLHYEQYF
TGTGCGACCGAGGGGCCCGGACAGTTACACTACGAGCAGTACTTC
>TRBD2|TRBJ2-2|TRBV19|NA
CASSIGLAGNTGELFF
TGTGCCAGTAGTATAGGACTAGCGGGGAACACCGGGGAGCTGTTTTTT
>NA|TRBJ2-3|TRBV18|NA
CASSPGRDLQDTQYF
TGTGCCAGCTCACCCGGGCGGGACCTCCAGGATACGCAGTATTTT
>TRBD2|TRBJ2-7|TRBV27|NA
CASSLVPGLAGSYEQYF
TGTGCCAGCAGTTTAGTTCCGGGACTAGCGGGCTCCTACGAGCAGTACTTC
>TRBD1|TRBJ1-5|TRBV18|NA
CASSLISRDRGERPQHF
TGTGCCAGCTCACTTATTAGTCGGGACAGGGGGGAACGGCCCCAGCATTTT
>TRBD1|TRBJ2-1|TRBV5-1|NA
CASSRTGPGDNEQFF
TGCGCCAGCAGCCGGACAGGGCCCGGCGACAATGAGCAGTTCTTC
>TRBD1|TRBJ2-2|TRBV5-5|NA
CATMGQGLTGELFF
TGCGCCACCATGGGACAGGGTCTCACCGGGGAGCTGTTTTTT
>NA|TRBJ1-2|TRBV2|NA
CASSKGAADGYTF
TGTGCCAGCAGCAAAGGGGCCGCGGATGGCTACACCTTC
>TRBD1|TRBJ2-7|TRBV28|NA
CASSPTGDPWEDEQYF
TGTGCCAGCAGTCCGACAGGGGACCCCTGGGAGGACGAGCAGTACTTC
>NA|TRBJ2-4|TRBV11-2|NA
CASSWGRSAKNIQYF
TGTGCCAGCTCCTGGGGGAGGAGTGCCAAAAACATTCAGTACTTC
>NA|TRBJ1-2|TRBV4-3|NA
CASSQERGYGYTF
TGCGCCAGCAGCCAGGAGCGGGGCTATGGCTACACCTTC
>NA|TRBJ1-3|TRBV6-6|NA
CASRTGSGNTIYF
TGTGCCAGCAGAACAGGGTCTGGAAACACCATATATTTT
>TRBD1|TRBJ1-1|TRBV27|few
CASSAPGTGNTEAFF
TGTGCCAGCAGTGCCCCCGGGACAGGGAACACTGAAGCTTTCTTT
>TRBD1|TRBJ1-3|TRBV4-3|once
CASSRGTGGGNTIYF
TGCGCCAGCAGCCGCGGGACAGGGGGTGGAAACACCATATATTTT
>NA|TRBJ2-1|TRBV4-3|once
CASSQVGLGASNEQFF
TGCGCCAGCAGCCAAGTCGGATTGGGAGCCAGTAATGAGCAGTTCTTC
>TRBD1|TRBJ2-7|TRBV10-3|NA
CAISGTGLSYEQYF
TGTGCCATCAGTGGGACAGGCCTATCCTACGAGCAGTACTTC
>TRBD2|TRBJ2-2|TRBV9|NA
CASSVAGGPDTGELFF
TGTGCCAGCAGCGTCGCGGGAGGGCCGGACACCGGGGAGCTGTTTTTT
>TRBD1|TRBJ2-5|TRBV13|NA
CASSGGQGLEQYF
TGTGCCAGCAGCGGCGGACAGGGTCTTGAGCAGTACTTC
>NA|TRBJ1-2|TRBV20-1|NA
CSNRVVYGYTF
TGCAGTAACAGGGTAGTGTATGGCTACACCTTC
>TRBD2|TRBJ2-2|TRBV5-1|NA
CASNSGLAAGGGELFF
TGCGCCAGCAACTCGGGACTAGCGGCGGGAGGCGGGGAGCTGTTTTTT
>NA|TRBJ2-7|TRBV14|NA
CASSPLQGYEQYF
TGTGCCAGCAGCCCACTACAGGGCTACGAGCAGTACTTC
>TRBD2|TRBJ2-7|TRBV6-4|NA
CAYWASGSYEQYF
TGTGCCTACTGGGCTAGCGGGTCCTACGAGCAGTACTTC
>TRBD2|TRBJ2-7|TRBV6-5|NA
CASSWTSASSYEQYF
TGTGCCAGCAGTTGGACTAGCGCAAGCTCCTACGAGCAGTACTTC
>NA|TRBJ2-5|TRBV7-2|NA
CASSGLGPVETQYF
TGTGCCAGCAGCGGTTTGGGGCCTGTGGAGACCCAGTACTTC
>NA|TRBJ2-1|TRBV6-4|few
CASSAAEGPNEQFF
TGTGCCAGCAGTGCTGCGGAGGGTCCCAATGAGCAGTTCTTC
>TRBD2|TRBJ2-7|TRBV4-3|NA
CASSPRLAVSYEQYF
TGCGCCAGCAGCCCCCGACTAGCGGTTTCCTACGAGCAGTACTTC
>NA|TRBJ1-3|TRBV7-9|NA
CASSGQGTDSGNTIYF
TGTGCCAGCAGCGGCCAGGGGACGGACTCTGGAAACACCATATATTTT
>NA|TRBJ1-6|TRBV5-1|NA
CASTGTVQGNNSPLHF
TGCGCCAGCACTGGAACCGTCCAGGGGAATAATTCACCCCTCCACTTT
>NA|TRBJ2-5|TRBV6-5|NA
CASSSVLGGTQYF
TGTGCCAGCAGTTCTGTACTGGGGGGGACCCAGTACTTC
>NA|TRBJ2-7|TRBV4-1|NA
CASSQRTGSDEQYF
TGCGCCAGCAGCCAACGTACAGGGTCTGACGAGCAGTACTTC
>TRBD2|TRBJ2-1|TRBV10-1|NA
CASSLGVAGVGSYNEQFF
TGCGCCAGCAGCCTGGGGGTAGCGGGAGTCGGCTCCTACAATGAGCAGTTCTTC
>NA|TRBJ1-1|TRBV5-5|once
CASSLEGFRIINTEAFF
TGTGCCAGCAGCTTGGAGGGGTTCAGGATCATTAACACTGAAGCTTTCTTT
>TRBD1|TRBJ2-7|TRBV19|NA
CASSIGTGGPLMEQYF
TGTGCCAGTAGTATCGGTACAGGGGGCCCCTTGATGGAGCAGTACTTC
>TRBD2|TRBJ2-1|TRBV5-1|NA
CASSLVAGDLYNEQFF
TGCGCCAGCAGCTTGGTGGCGGGAGACCTCTACAATGAGCAGTTCTTC